These 31 T cell receptor beta chains were all obtained from the same sample, sequenced in a study of cytomegalovirus exposure and HLA in healthy donors. PCR primers comprised 60 Vbeta and 13 Jbeta primers. The assay was immunoSEQ multiplex PCR, and TCRdb's table has in-frame clones only and misses some. In the table there are approximately 87,000 clones, approximately 81% of which are singletons. Material: PBMCs. The receptor source for this set is a woman aged 70-85 years in good health and CMV-seropositive.

V gene TRBV29-1 combines with J gene TRBJ2-2, with no clear D. Germline V lookup: CDR1 SQVTM, CDR2 ANQGSEA. This CDR3 has 13 amino acids. V was cut by 6 bases and J by 2 bases, with 10 bases left in between. In DNA form, the CDR3 reads TGCAGCGTACCTCGGTTCAACACCGGGGAGCTGTTTTTT. Translation gives CSVPRFNTGELFF.

This chain connects TRBV21-1 to TRBJ2-3; no DNA check was done on the table's D call, TRBD2. TRBV21-1 is designated a pseudogene. CDR3 length equals 22 residues. Here the CDR3 DNA reads TGTGCCAGCAGCAAAGGCAAAAGACTAGCGGGAGCTCCGCACCCCCCCACAGATACGCAGTATTTT. Residues: CASSKGKRLAGAPHPPTDTQYF.

The CDR3 sequence: CASSLGTGANTEAFF. The CDR3 DNA follows: TGCGCCAGCAGCCTCGGGACAGGGGCGAACACTGAAGCTTTCTTT. The chain is built from TRBV5-1 and TRBJ1-1; 10 positions match TRBD1. Germline lookup yields CDR1 SGHRS and CDR2 YFSETQ. This CDR3 comprises 15 residues. Unmatched junction bases numbered 4, after V lost 4 bases and J lost 1 base. The entire variable domain, with the rest obtained from reference TRBV5-1 and TRBJ1-1, is as follows: KAGVTQTPRYLIKTRGQQVTLSCSPISGHRSVSWYQQTPGQGLQFLFEYFSETQRNKGNFPGRFSGRQFSNSRSEMNVSTLELGDSALYLCASSLGTGANTEAFFGQGTRLTVV.

CDR3 coding DNA: TGTGCCAGCAGCGGGACGTTCTCAGGGGAGCAGTACTTC. Protein product: CASSGTFSGEQYF. The chain recombines TRBV9 with TRBJ2-7; perhaps TRBD1 as D (5 bases). Germline V CDR1 and CDR2: SGDLS, YYNGEE. CDR3 size: 13 residues. Trimming removed 3 bases from V and 7 bases from J, with 14 bases in between.

This clone was picked up one time. V and J are TRBV6-5 and TRBJ2-5; tentative D call: TRBD1 (6 bases). This CDR3 has 14 amino acids. V was shortened by 5 bases and J by 5 bases, with 15 bases between the two germline ends. The germline V gene has CDR1 MNHEY and CDR2 SVGAGI. The CDR3 here is CASSTRTEGETQYF. In nucleotides, the CDR3 is TGTGCCAGCAGTACGCGGACAGAAGGGGAGACCCAGTACTTC.

The chain couples TRBV9 to TRBJ2-2; 8 bases agree with TRBD2. This CDR3 region has 16 residues. Germline-derived CDR1 and CDR2 are SGDLS and YYNGEE. Unmatched junction bases numbered 3, after V lost 2 bases and J lost 0 bases. The CDR3 DNA is TGTGCCAGCAGCGTCACTAGCGGAGCGAACACCGGGGAGCTGTTTTTT. Translated: CASSVTSGANTGELFF.

This chain links TRBV15 with TRBJ2-1; 7 bases are shared with TRBD2. Trimming cost V 9 bases and J 7 bases; bases outside gene matches: 9. This CDR3 is built from 13 residues. The germline gives CDR1 LNHNV, CDR2 YYDKDF (reference sequence). Here the CDR3 reads CATSGEGGNEQFF. In DNA, the CDR3 is TGTGCCACGTCGGGGGAGGGAGGGAATGAGCAGTTCTTC.

The chain combines TRBV19 with TRBJ1-2; a possible D gene is TRBD1 (6 bases). Deletions cut 8 bases from V and 4 bases from J, with 26 bases between. This CDR3 contains 17 residues. Germline-derived CDR1 and CDR2 are LNHDA and SQIVND (reference sequence). CDR3 DNA sequence: TGTGCCAGTGTAGCCTACACAACGGCGACAGGCTTCTATGGCTACACCTTC. Amino acid sequence: CASVAYTTATGFYGYTF.

This chain links TRBV14 with TRBJ2-7, with TRBD1 matching over 10 bases. Trimming cost V 1 base and J 5 bases; bases outside gene matches: 23. The CDR3 is 21 amino acids. The germline CDR1 and CDR2 sequences are SGHDN and FVKESK. CDR3 bases: TGTGCCAGCAGCCAAGTAAGAAAGACAGGGGGCATGTGGGAGATCCTCCACGAGCAGTACTTC. The encoded protein is CASSQVRKTGGMWEILHEQYF.

This clone was counted only a few times. The chain has TRBV5-1 and TRBJ2-2; perhaps TRBD2 as D (6 bases). The V end was cut by 4 bases, the J end by 5 bases, with 12 bases between. The germline V gene has CDR1 SGHRS and CDR2 YFSETQ. This CDR3 spans 14 amino acids. Here the CDR3 reads CASSPGEETGELFF. For the CDR3, the DNA is TGCGCCAGCAGCCCGGGGGAGGAAACCGGGGAGCTGTTTTTT.

This chain joins TRBV15 and TRBJ2-7; D might be TRBD2 (5 bases). The CDR3 is made up of 14 amino acids. Looked up from germline, CDR1 is LNHNV and CDR2 is YYDKDF (reference sequence). Trimming shortened V by 3 bases and J by 6 bases, and 15 bases separated the two germline ends. The CDR3 is CATSRQRGIVEQYF. The CDR3 nucleotides are TGTGCCACCAGCAGGCAGAGAGGGATTGTCGAGCAGTACTTC.

In this sample, this clone turned up a few times. The chain carries TRBV19 and TRBJ2-1; D is possibly TRBD2 (5 bases). This CDR3 contains 16 residues. From germline, CDR1 is LNHDA and CDR2 SQIVND (reference sequence). The germline V and J ends were trimmed by 5 bases and 0 bases, with 14 bases remaining between them. The CDR3 here is CASSEKRTSSYNEQFF. The DNA for the CDR3 is TGTGCCAGTAGTGAAAAGCGGACGAGCTCCTACAATGAGCAGTTCTTC.

This chain joins TRBV10-3 and TRBJ1-6; TRBD1 aligns across 8 bases. Germline CDR1 ENHRY, CDR2 SYGVKD. The CDR3 consists of 14 residues. J was trimmed by 8 bases and V by 7 bases; bases with no gene match: 7. The CDR3 bases are TGTGCCATCAAACGGACAGGGACGGATTCACCCCTCCACTTT. Protein sequence: CAIKRTGTDSPLHF.

This rearrangement joins TRBV4-1 to TRBJ2-3; 14 bases are shared with TRBD2. The germline V gene encodes CDR1 MGHRA and CDR2 YSYEKL. The junction had 5 bases not matched to a gene; V was cut back by 2 bases and J by 4 bases. The CDR3 is 17 amino acids. The CDR3 DNA follows: TGCGCCAGCAGCCAATCGGGACTAGCGGGAGTTTCAGATACGCAGTATTTT. Translated: CASSQSGLAGVSDTQYF.

This clone was detected only once. The rearrangement joins TRBV7-2 to TRBJ2-2; D remains ambiguous. V was pared by 1 base and J by 2 bases, with 11 bases between. Germline V gene lookup returns CDR1 SGHTA and CDR2 FQGNSA. This CDR3 is 16 amino acids long. This chain's CDR3 is CASSLDRVPNTGELFF. CDR3 sequence (DNA): TGTGCCAGCAGCTTAGATCGGGTCCCCAACACCGGGGAGCTGTTTTTT.

The rearrangement uses TRBV4-2 and TRBJ2-2; 8 positions match TRBD2. This CDR3 is 15 amino acids long. Per germline, CDR1 LGHNA and CDR2 YNFKEQ. V trimming: 6 bases; J trimming: 1 base; junction bases outside the gene matches: 4. The CDR3 loop reads CASREGTRNTGELFF. The CDR3 DNA reads as TGTGCCAGCAGGGAAGGGACTAGGAACACCGGGGAGCTGTTTTTT.

The chain carries TRBV7-6 and TRBJ2-5, with D hard to call. From germline, CDR1 is SGHVS and CDR2 FNYEAQ. Trimming shortened V by 0 bases and J by 5 bases, and 7 bases separated the two germline ends. CDR3 length: 13 residues. The CDR3 region is CASSLASAETQYF. The CDR3 DNA reads as TGTGCCAGCAGCTTAGCCAGCGCCGAGACCCAGTACTTC. Supplemented by reference TRBV7-6 and TRBJ2-5, the full variable domain reads GAGVSQSPRYKVTKRGQDVALRCDPISGHVSLYWYRQALGQGPEFLTYFNYEAQQDKSGLPNDRFSAERPEGSISTLTIQRTEQRDSAMYRCASSLASAETQYFGPGTRLLVL.

This clone was recorded a few times. At one end the junction does not follow the germline gene, possibly because of a read error. The J gene is TRBJ1-3, the V gene TRBV7-3; the D gene is possibly TRBD1 (5 bases). Germline-derived CDR1 and CDR2 are SGHTA and FQGTGA. This CDR3 contains 15 residues. The CDR3 nucleotides are TGTGCCAGCAGCTTTTCGACAGTCAATGGACACACCATATATTTT. Translating gives CASSFSTVNGHTIYF.

CDR3 DNA: TGCGCCAGCAGTTACAGCGGGACGGACGTATCCTACGAGCAGTACTTC. Translating it yields CASSYSGTDVSYEQYF. This rearrangement joins TRBV5-1 to TRBJ2-7; 7 nucleotides match TRBD2. The CDR3 consists of 16 residues. The ends lost 5 bases at V and 1 base at J; junction bases unmatched: 12. Germline values: CDR1 SGHRS, CDR2 YFSETQ.

The V call is TRBV29-1, the J call TRBJ2-1, with 8 bases fitting TRBD1. The V segment lost 7 bases and the J segment 0 bases; nucleotides outside the gene matches: 5. The germline CDR1 and CDR2 sequences are SQVTM and ANQGSEA. The CDR3 totals 14 residues. CDR3 nucleotide sequence: TGCAGCGGGAGGACAGGGCGCTCCTACAATGAGCAGTTCTTC. It is translated as CSGRTGRSYNEQFF.

This chain links TRBV5-1 with TRBJ2-3, with no clear D. The CDR3 totals 14 residues. The germline V gene has CDR1 SGHRS and CDR2 YFSETQ. V shed 1 base and J shed 0 bases, with 6 bases lying between them. The CDR3 sequence is CASSLSPSTDTQYF. The CDR3 DNA reads TGCGCCAGCAGCTTGTCCCCTAGCACAGATACGCAGTATTTT.

CDR3 DNA: TGTGCCAGCAGTGAATGGAGTAGCGGGAGTTACGAGCAGTACTTC. Its translation: CASSEWSSGSYEQYF. The chain uses TRBV25-1 and TRBJ2-7, with 9 bases fitting TRBD2. Germline trimming cut 1 base from V and 4 bases from J; bases unmatched to any gene: 5. The CDR3 consists of 15 residues. The germline V gene encodes CDR1 MGHDK and CDR2 SYGVNS.

The rearrangement uses TRBV14 and TRBJ1-1; a weak D match, TRBD1 (6 bases). The germline V gene encodes CDR1 SGHDN and CDR2 FVKESK. Trimming cost V 4 bases and J 11 bases, with 17 bases left between them. The CDR3 is 13 amino acids. In DNA form, the CDR3 reads TGTGCCAGCAGCCGACCGGGACACTCACCGGCTTTCTTT. Protein product: CASSRPGHSPAFF.

The gene calls are TRBV19 and TRBJ1-2; D perhaps matches TRBD1 (5 bases). Per the germline V gene, CDR1 is LNHDA and CDR2 is SQIVND (reference sequence). V lost 4 bases and J 2 bases, leaving 8 bases between the germline ends. The CDR3 spans 13 residues. Here the CDR3 reads CASSRSGNYGYTF. The CDR3 DNA is TGTGCCAGTAGTAGGTCAGGGAACTATGGCTACACCTTC.

The chain uses TRBV19 and TRBJ1-5; the match to TRBD1 covers 8 bases. Germline V lookup: CDR1 LNHDA, CDR2 SQIVND (reference sequence). There are 14 residues in the CDR3. The J segment lost 4 bases and the V segment lost 6 bases, leaving 5 bases of the junction unmatched. The CDR3 loop is CASRGGQGNQPQHF. CDR3 coding DNA: TGTGCCAGTAGGGGAGGACAGGGAAATCAGCCCCAGCATTTT. The variable domain in full, completed from reference TRBV19 and TRBJ1-5, reads DGGITQSPKYLFRKEGQNVTLSCEQNLNHDAMYWYRQDPGQGLRLIYYSQIVNDFQKGDIAEGYSVSREKKESFPLTVTSAQKNPTAFYLCASRGGQGNQPQHFGDGTRLSIL.

J is TRBJ2-1 and V is TRBV7-2, with 11 bases matching TRBD2. The germline CDR1 and CDR2 sequences are SGHTA and FQGNSA. The CDR3 has 17 amino acids. Germline trimming cut 2 bases from V and 6 bases from J; bases unmatched to any gene: 9. The CDR3 DNA reads as TGTGCCAGCAGCTTATTAACTAGCGGGAGTGGGGGCAATGAGCAGTTCTTC. The encoded protein is CASSLLTSGSGGNEQFF.

The chain is built from TRBV4-1 and TRBJ2-3; the D gene is possibly TRBD2 (6 bases). The germline V and J ends were trimmed by 0 bases and 0 bases, with 19 bases remaining between them. CDR3 length: 19 residues. The germline gives CDR1 MGHRA, CDR2 YSYEKL. This chain's CDR3 is CASSQEVEPGSGSTDTQYF. The CDR3 DNA sequence: TGCGCCAGCAGCCAAGAGGTAGAACCGGGAAGCGGGAGCACAGATACGCAGTATTTT.

The chain combines TRBV5-4 with TRBJ1-2; D is possibly TRBD1 (6 bases). Germline V lookup: CDR1 SGHNT, CDR2 YYREEE (reference sequence). This CDR3 has 16 residues. The germline V and J ends were trimmed by 4 bases and 10 bases, with 26 bases remaining between them. The CDR3 is CASSNKGVRTVGDYTF. The CDR3 DNA reads TGTGCCAGCAGCAACAAGGGGGTACGGACCGTCGGAGACTACACCTTC.

The rearrangement uses TRBV11-3 and TRBJ2-6; possible D gene TRBD2, 6 bases. The CDR3 runs 18 residues. The germline V and J ends were trimmed by 2 bases and 2 bases, with 16 bases remaining between them. Germline CDR1 SGHNT, CDR2 YENEEA. The CDR3 loop reads CASSLRRGGATGANVLTF. CDR3 bases: TGTGCCAGCAGCTTAAGACGGGGCGGGGCGACTGGGGCCAACGTCCTGACTTTC.

The genes are TRBV6-5 and TRBJ1-1; 9 bases align to TRBD1. The junction had 4 bases not matched to a gene; V was cut back by 7 bases and J by 1 base. The CDR3 is 14 amino acids. Germline V gives CDR1 MNHEY, CDR2 SVGAGI. This chain's CDR3 is CASTKTGGNTEAFF. The CDR3 nucleotides are TGTGCCAGCACTAAGACAGGGGGGAACACTGAAGCTTTCTTT.

The chain links TRBV27 to TRBJ2-3; 10 bases fit TRBD1. J gave up 6 bases and V 5 bases, and 8 bases lay outside the gene matches. From germline, CDR1 is MNHEY and CDR2 SMNVEV (reference sequence). The CDR3 sequence is 15 residues long. The CDR3 protein is CASSPPGQGRDTQYF. Written as DNA, the CDR3 is TGTGCCAGCAGTCCCCCGGGACAGGGGAGGGATACGCAGTATTTT.